This T cell receptor (beta chain) was identified during a study of cytomegalovirus exposure and HLA in healthy donors. The overall study: Of 300 to 500 genotyped donors, roughly 80% clustered with self-reported Caucasian donors.

This CDR3 is 14 amino acids long. Germline V gene data show CDR1 as LNHDA and CDR2 as SQIVND (reference sequence). Trimming took off 3 bases at V and 3 bases at J, with 12 bases between the two ends. Comment on this clone: Its antigen is as yet unknown.

The PCR was carried out with 60 Vbeta primers and 13 Jbeta primers. The data were produced by immunoSEQ multiplex PCR, yet TCRdb's version contains in-frame clones alone and is incomplete. The sample holds about 59,000 clones, about 90% seen once. General study points: Several of the most significant clusters appeared linked to common viral pathogens, based on a later analysis.

Sequencing input: PBMCs. V and J are TRBV19 and TRBJ2-7; tentatively, D is TRBD2 (5 bases). The source is a man aged 25 to 40 in good health and CMV-seropositive. This CDR3 is CASSIKGVSYEQYF. The CDR3 DNA follows: TGTGCCAGTAGTATTAAGGGAGTAAGCTACGAGCAGTACTTC.